These 28 T cell receptor beta chains originate from one sample sequenced in a study of shared clonotypes between healthy human individuals. TCRdb's copy holds only in-frame clones and misses some; the assay was immunoSEQ multiplex PCR. The repertoire consists of about a million clones, with approximately 80% occurring once and the leading ten covering over 0.8%. The sample was memory CD4+ T cells from PBMCs. The subset was: CD45RA-negative fraction. The origin of the receptors is a man younger than 35 in good health. Some clones in this sample may be carry-over from other donors' samples.

The rearrangement uses TRBV2 and TRBJ2-5, with 7 bases aligning to TRBD1. The germline V gene encodes CDR1 SNHLY and CDR2 FYNNEI. V lost 4 bases and J lost 5; bases outside the gene matches: 4. The CDR3 sequence is 13 residues long. The CDR3 DNA reads as TGTGCCAGCAGTGGACAGGGAATGGAGACCCAGTACTTC. Protein: CASSGQGMETQYF.

This rearrangement joins TRBV5-1 to TRBJ2-2, with 11 nucleotides matching TRBD1. V trimming: 4 bases; J trimming: 4 bases; junction bases outside the gene matches: 6. The length of the CDR3 is 16 residues. From germline, CDR1 is SGHRS and CDR2 YFSETQ. CDR3 in amino acids: CASSRGQGALTGELFF. In nucleotides, the CDR3 is TGCGCCAGCAGCAGAGGACAGGGGGCGCTCACCGGGGAGCTGTTTTTT.

The rearrangement joins TRBV5-4 to TRBJ2-3; TRBD2 aligns across 7 bases. This CDR3 contains 14 residues. V shed 3 bases and J 3 bases; nucleotides not matched to a gene: 4. CDR1 is SGHNT and CDR2 is YYREEE in the germline V gene (reference sequence). The CDR3 loop reads CASSSGLVTDTQYF. DNA for the CDR3: TGTGCCAGCAGCTCAGGACTAGTAACAGATACGCAGTATTTT.

The chain combines TRBV18 with TRBJ2-7, with 7 bases identical to TRBD1. Germline values: CDR1 KGHSH, CDR2 LQKENI. The trim removed 1 base at V and 2 bases at J, leaving 8 bases unmatched. This CDR3 is 16 amino acids long. In DNA, the CDR3 is TGTGCCAGCTCACCACGCCAGGGGACAGTCACCTACGAGCAGTACTTC. Translating gives CASSPRQGTVTYEQYF.

This rearrangement joins TRBV2 to TRBJ2-7; TRBD1 or TRBD2 may be the D gene (5 bases each). CDR1 and CDR2 from the germline V gene are SNHLY and FYNNEI. This CDR3 region has 12 residues. Trimming took 11 bases from V and 4 from J, leaving 15 bases between them. The CDR3 DNA sequence: TGTGCCGGAGGATGGGGCTATTACGAGCAGTACTTC. It encodes CAGGWGYYEQYF.

This sequence joins TRBV2 and TRBJ1-1; possibly TRBD1 for D (5 bases). The CDR3 extends over 13 amino acids. Trimming shortened V by 5 bases and J by 7 bases, and 14 bases separated the two germline ends. The germline V gene encodes CDR1 SNHLY and CDR2 FYNNEI. The CDR3 here is CASSSGRALEAFF. CDR3 DNA: TGTGCCAGCAGTTCGGGACGAGCCCTTGAAGCTTTCTTT.

The V gene is TRBV5-4, the J gene TRBJ1-1, with D uncertain. CDR1 is SGHNT, CDR2 YYREEE, per germline (reference sequence). V lost 1 base and J 1 base, leaving 5 bases between the germline ends. There are 13 residues in the CDR3. For the CDR3, the DNA is TGTGCCAGCAGCTTGTCCCAGAACACTGAAGCTTTCTTT. Its translation: CASSLSQNTEAFF. The complete variable domain, with remaining parts taken from reference TRBV5-4 and TRBJ1-1, reads ETGVTQSPTHLIKTRGQQVTLRCSSQSGHNTVSWYQQALGQGPQFIFQYYREEENGRGNFPPRFSGLQFPNYSSELNVNALELDDSALYLCASSLSQNTEAFFGQGTRLTVV.

V gene TRBV28 combines with J gene TRBJ2-7, with D possibly TRBD2 on 6 matching bases. The CDR3 extends over 15 amino acids. Per the germline V gene, CDR1 is MDHEN and CDR2 is SYDVKM. V gave up 7 bases and J gave up 0 bases, with 16 bases separating them. CDR3 amino acids: CASTESGGSSYEQYF. Written as DNA, the CDR3 is TGTGCCAGCACCGAATCCGGGGGAAGCTCCTACGAGCAGTACTTC.

The chain is built from TRBV2 and TRBJ2-1; TRBD2 aligns across 12 bases. V gave up 6 bases and J gave up 5 bases; unmatched junction bases: 5. The CDR3 spans 15 residues. Germline values: CDR1 SNHLY, CDR2 FYNNEI. CDR3 in amino acids: CASSPGLAGNNEQFF. In DNA form, the CDR3 reads TGTGCCAGCAGCCCTGGACTAGCGGGAAACAATGAGCAGTTCTTC.

The J gene is TRBJ1-1, the V gene TRBV30, with TRBD1 matching 7 bases. Trimming cost V 3 bases and J 0 bases; bases outside gene matches: 10. Germline V gene sequence: CDR1 GTSNPN, CDR2 SVGIG (reference sequence). The CDR3 length is 16 residues. The CDR3, as DNA: TGTGCCTGGAGGACGAAACCGGGACAGATGAACACTGAAGCTTTCTTT. This gives the protein CAWRTKPGQMNTEAFF.

The chain is built from TRBV27 and TRBJ1-1, with unresolved D. The CDR3 totals 14 residues. The germline V gene has CDR1 MNHEY and CDR2 SMNVEV (reference sequence). The V and J ends lost 2 bases and 1 base respectively, with 8 bases between them. The chain's CDR3 is CASSLVPGNTEAFF. In nucleotides, the CDR3 is TGTGCCAGCAGTTTAGTCCCGGGGAACACTGAAGCTTTCTTT.

The chain is built from TRBV7-2 and TRBJ1-3, with D unclear. This CDR3 has 12 residues. V dropped 5 bases and J dropped 7 bases, with 9 bases sitting between them. CDR1 is SGHTA and CDR2 is FQGNSA in the germline V gene. This chain's CDR3 is CASSPTQNTIYF. The CDR3 DNA reads TGTGCCAGCAGCCCAACCCAGAACACCATATATTTT.

This clone came up many times. The chain is built from TRBV5-6 and TRBJ2-7; D not certain. Trimming cost V 0 bases and J 7 bases, with 14 bases left between them. Germline V lookup: CDR1 SGHDT, CDR2 YYEEEE. This CDR3 has 14 residues. In DNA form, the CDR3 reads TGTGCCAGCAGCTTGGGGCGTCGAGCCGGGGAGCAGTACTTC. Translating it yields CASSLGRRAGEQYF.

This clone has only a few counts. The chain carries TRBV11-3 and TRBJ2-1; no clear D. The germline gives CDR1 SGHNT, CDR2 YENEEA. The V gene lost 1 base and the J gene lost 0 bases, with 10 bases spanning the gap. This CDR3 comprises 16 residues. CDR3 in amino acids: CASSLGFASSYNEQFF. The CDR3 DNA sequence: TGTGCCAGCAGCTTAGGATTTGCGAGCTCCTACAATGAGCAGTTCTTC.

This rearrangement joins TRBV7-9 to TRBJ2-1, with D possibly being TRBD2 (6 bases). This CDR3 spans 14 amino acids. The V end was cut by 1 base, the J end by 10 bases, with 14 bases between. The germline gives CDR1 SEHNR, CDR2 FQNEAQ (reference sequence). The CDR3 reads CASSLVRTSGEQFF. CDR3 in DNA: TGTGCCAGCAGCTTAGTCAGGACGAGCGGGGAGCAGTTCTTC.

This clone was picked up one time. V gene TRBV19 combines with J gene TRBJ2-5; TRBD1 aligns across 8 bases. Trimming removed 7 bases from V and 0 bases from J; junction bases left unmatched: 4. Germline CDR1 and CDR2: LNHDA and SQIVND (reference sequence). The CDR3 covers 14 residues. CDR3 coding DNA: TGTGCCAGTAACACAGGGGGTGACCAAGAGACCCAGTACTTC. Translation: CASNTGGDQETQYF.

This chain joins TRBV12-5 and TRBJ2-2; TRBD2 agrees at 9 bases. The CDR3 runs 17 residues. In germline, CDR1 is LGHNT, CDR2 FRNRAP. V dropped 3 bases and J dropped 4; count of bases not matched to a gene: 9. For the CDR3, the DNA is TGTGCTAGTGGTTTACTGGCGGGAGGGCGGGTCACCGGGGAGCTGTTTTTT. Translation gives CASGLLAGGRVTGELFF.

The chain has TRBV2 and TRBJ2-5, with D possibly called TRBD1 or TRBD2 (5 bases each). This CDR3 spans 14 amino acids. V lost 1 base, J lost 5 bases, and 11 bases lay in between. In germline, CDR1 is SNHLY, CDR2 FYNNEI. For the CDR3, the DNA is TGTGCCAGCAGTGAAGGTCTAGCAGGGGAGACCCAGTACTTC. It translates to CASSEGLAGETQYF.

The J gene is TRBJ1-1, the V gene TRBV28; D is ambiguous. The CDR3 has 16 amino acids. Deletions cut 2 bases from V and 4 bases from J, with 17 bases between. Germline loops: CDR1 MDHEN, CDR2 SYDVKM. The CDR3 DNA is TGTGCCAGCAGTTTAACATGGGTGGAGGTTGGCACTGAAGCTTTCTTT. Its protein product is CASSLTWVEVGTEAFF.

The rearrangement joins TRBV19 to TRBJ1-5; tentative D call: TRBD1 (6 bases). This CDR3 has 16 residues. Between the trimmed V and J ends, which lost 5 bases and 7 bases, there was a span of 21 bases. In germline, CDR1 is LNHDA, CDR2 SQIVND (reference sequence). CDR3 coding DNA: TGTGCCAGTAGTCCATTACAGGGCGGGGGTATCCAGCCCCAGCATTTT. This codes for CASSPLQGGGIQPQHF. Filled out from reference TRBV19 and TRBJ1-5, the complete variable domain reads DGGITQSPKYLFRKEGQNVTLSCEQNLNHDAMYWYRQDPGQGLRLIYYSQIVNDFQKGDIAEGYSVSREKKESFPLTVTSAQKNPTAFYLCASSPLQGGGIQPQHFGDGTRLSIL.

This clone turned up a few times. The chain links TRBV10-3 to TRBJ1-1; D is unclear. V was trimmed by 0 bases and J by 11 bases, leaving 10 bases between them. Germline CDR1 is ENHRY and CDR2 is SYGVKD. This CDR3 has 12 amino acids. This CDR3 reads CAISESYGDAFF. The CDR3 coding sequence is TGTGCCATCAGTGAGTCGTATGGGGATGCTTTCTTT.

The chain joins TRBV6-5 to TRBJ1-2; 8 bases line up with TRBD1. From germline, CDR1 is MNHEY and CDR2 SVGAGI. The trim removed 6 bases at V and 2 bases at J, leaving 8 bases unmatched. The CDR3 runs 15 residues. The CDR3 loop is CASSPYRGNNYGYTF. The CDR3 DNA sequence: TGTGCCAGCAGCCCTTACAGGGGGAACAACTATGGCTACACCTTC.

This clone was seen more than once but under ten times. The rearrangement uses TRBV7-8 and TRBJ2-2; TRBD1 might be the D (6 bases). Deletions cut 5 bases from V and 4 bases from J, with 14 bases between. There are 15 residues in the CDR3. Looked up from germline, CDR1 is SGHVS and CDR2 is FQNEAQ. The CDR3 DNA reads TGTGCCAGCAGCCTTAGCTGGGGGCGCACCGGGGAGCTGTTTTTT. This translates into CASSLSWGRTGELFF.

This clone was picked up one time. The V gene is TRBV28, the J gene TRBJ2-1; 14 positions match TRBD2. Germline V gene sequence: CDR1 MDHEN, CDR2 SYDVKM. Trimming removed 6 bases from V and 4 bases from J; junction bases left unmatched: 11. The CDR3 totals 18 residues. The CDR3 region has the DNA TGTGCCAGCAGCCCTATTACGGGACTAGCGGGAGAATACAATGAGCAGTTCTTC. Amino acids: CASSPITGLAGEYNEQFF.

The J gene is TRBJ2-1, the V gene TRBV29-1; perhaps TRBD1 as D (6 bases). V was cut by 7 bases and J by 6 bases, with 19 bases left in between. The CDR3 extends over 14 amino acids. The germline CDR1 and CDR2 sequences are SQVTM and ANQGSEA. CDR3 sequence (DNA): TGCAGCGCCTTAGGGGGATATTCCACCAATGAGCAGTTCTTC. This encodes CSALGGYSTNEQFF.

V is TRBV5-1 and J is TRBJ2-3, with D possibly being TRBD1 or TRBD2 (5 bases each). The CDR3 is 15 amino acids. CDR1 is SGHRS and CDR2 is YFSETQ in the germline V gene. Trimming took 4 bases from V and 1 from J, leaving 13 bases between them. Here the CDR3 DNA reads TGCGCCAGCAGCCCCACAGTGGGGGGCACAGATACGCAGTATTTT. Protein sequence: CASSPTVGGTDTQYF.

This rearrangement joins TRBV28 to TRBJ1-1, with D possibly TRBD1 on 6 matching bases. Trimming took off 2 bases at V and 4 bases at J, with 17 bases between the two ends. Germline CDR1 reads MDHEN; CDR2 reads SYDVKM. CDR3 length: 16 residues. Here the CDR3 reads CASSLPPGDRSTEAFF. CDR3 DNA sequence: TGTGCCAGCAGTTTACCCCCAGGGGATAGGAGCACTGAAGCTTTCTTT. The entire variable domain, with the rest obtained from reference TRBV28 and TRBJ1-1, is as follows: DVKVTQSSRYLVKRTGEKVFLECVQDMDHENMFWYRQDPGLGLRLIYFSYDVKMKEKGDIPEGYSVSREKKERFSLILESASTNQTSMYLCASSLPPGDRSTEAFFGQGTRLTVV.

The chain carries TRBV19 and TRBJ2-7, with D possibly matching TRBD2 (6 bases). Trimming cost V 5 bases and J 5 bases, with 19 bases left between them. CDR3 length: 15 amino acids. The V gene's germline CDR1 is LNHDA and CDR2 SQIVND (reference sequence). The chain's CDR3 is CASSPRTNVGHEQYF. Written as DNA, the CDR3 is TGTGCCAGTAGTCCCCGGACTAACGTTGGCCACGAGCAGTACTTC.